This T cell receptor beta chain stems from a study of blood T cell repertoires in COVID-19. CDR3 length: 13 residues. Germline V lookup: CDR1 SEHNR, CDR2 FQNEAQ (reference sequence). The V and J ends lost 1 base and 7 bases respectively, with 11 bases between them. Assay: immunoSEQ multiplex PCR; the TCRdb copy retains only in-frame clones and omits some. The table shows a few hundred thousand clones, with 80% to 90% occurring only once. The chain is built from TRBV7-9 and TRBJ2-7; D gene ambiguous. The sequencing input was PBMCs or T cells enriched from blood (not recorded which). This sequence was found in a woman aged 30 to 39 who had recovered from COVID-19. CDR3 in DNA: TGTGCCAGCAGCTTAGATGCGCTCTGGGAGCAGTACTTC. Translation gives CASSLDALWEQYF. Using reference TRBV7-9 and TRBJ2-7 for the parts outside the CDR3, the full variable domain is DTGVSQNPRHKITKRGQNVTFRCDPISEHNRLYWYRQTLGQGPEFLTYFQNEAQLEKSRLLSDRFSAERPKGSFSTLEIQRTEQGDSAMYLCASSLDALWEQYFGPGTRLTVT.